This TCR beta chain was identified in a study of shared clonotypes between healthy human individuals. CD45RO-negative, CCR7-selected cells formed the naive CD8 fraction, which excluded terminally differentiated effector memory CD45RA+ cells. About this clone itself: Its cognate antigen is unknown.

Points from the study as a whole: Sharing across a few donors was seen in about 5% of naive CD4 clonotypes. Memory subsets generally showed lower estimated richness than naive subsets.

Assay: immunoSEQ multiplex PCR; the TCRdb copy retains only in-frame clones and omits some. The repertoire consists of over 800,000 clones, with 80% to 95% occurring once and the leading ten covering 20% to 30%. V was pared by 1 base and J by 2 bases, with 9 bases between. Germline values: CDR1 LGHNA, CDR2 YSLEER. The CDR3 length is 15 residues. The sample was naive CD8+ T cells sorted from blood. This TCR derives from a man younger than 45 in good health. The genes are TRBV4-3 and TRBJ1-3, with D possibly matching TRBD1 (5 bases). The CDR3 spells CASSQGWGAGNTIYF. In nucleotides, the CDR3 is TGCGCCAGCAGCCAAGGTTGGGGGGCTGGAAACACCATATATTTT.